The 22 T cell receptor beta chains reported below all come from one sample, sequenced in a study of long-term antiretroviral therapy in people with HIV (dated by TCRdb to between 2020 and 2023). The immunoSEQ hsTCRB v3.0 assay was used at survey level resolution to sequence the TRB variable region. TCRdb stores this immuneACCESS table with in-frame sequences only. Part of the clones is absent; in the studies checked, under half of the shortfall reflects unresolved V genes, and no reason is known for the rest. This sample holds tens of thousands of clones; 86% were observed only once. The top ten constitute around 6.8% of the sample. The material was unsorted PBMCs, obtained 1.8 years before starting antiretroviral therapy. Every receptor here comes from a woman aged 25 to 45 with HIV.

This chain uses TRBV7-8 with TRBJ2-3; D may match TRBD1 or TRBD2 (5 bases each). Per the germline V gene, CDR1 is SGHVS and CDR2 is FQNEAQ. V was clipped by 2 bases and J by 5 bases, with 14 bases between them. CDR3 length equals 15 residues. The CDR3 coding sequence is TGTGCCAGCAGCTTACGTGGGGCAGGAGGAGATACGCAGTATTTT. Its translation is CASSLRGAGGDTQYF.

This rearrangement joins TRBV2 to TRBJ1-2; D gene uncertain. Germline-derived CDR1 and CDR2 are SNHLY and FYNNEI. The CDR3 extends over 15 amino acids. V lost 3 bases and J lost 4, with 15 bases in between. The CDR3 here is CASSEFETDFYGYTF. CDR3 DNA: TGTGCCAGCAGTGAGTTTGAAACAGACTTCTATGGCTACACCTTC.

CDR3 bases: TGTGCCAGCAGTTACTCAAGGGGGCAGAGTGAAGCTTTCTTT. Protein product: CASSYSRGQSEAFF. This chain connects TRBV6-5 to TRBJ1-1; TRBD1 matches 7 bases. V dropped 0 bases and J dropped 7; count of bases not matched to a gene: 5. The germline gives CDR1 MNHEY, CDR2 SVGAGI. The CDR3 is made up of 14 amino acids.

The genes are TRBV18 and TRBJ1-2; 7 bases are a match to TRBD1. V shed 3 bases, J shed 8 bases, and the junction held 9 bases outside the gene matches. The germline CDR1 and CDR2 sequences are KGHSH and LQKENI. The CDR3 runs 14 residues. This chain's CDR3 is CASSPLGGTLGYTF. The CDR3 DNA follows: TGTGCCAGCTCACCTTTAGGGGGCACCTTGGGCTACACCTTC.

The chain combines TRBV18 with TRBJ2-3; the D is unclear. The CDR3 loop spans 14 amino acids. V was clipped by 3 bases and J by 0 bases, with 7 bases between them. CDR1 is KGHSH, CDR2 LQKENI, per germline. The CDR3 spells CASSPEASTDTQYF. CDR3 nucleotides: TGTGCCAGCTCACCTGAGGCTAGCACAGATACGCAGTATTTT.

The chain links TRBV5-8 to TRBJ2-3; maybe TRBD1 (6 bases). The germline CDR1 and CDR2 sequences are SGHTS and YDEGEE. With 0 bases removed from V and 5 bases from J, the gap between germline ends came to 16 bases. This CDR3 contains 16 residues. In nucleotides, the CDR3 is TGTGCCAGCAGCTTGGCCGGGACATATCAAGGAGATACGCAGTATTTT. This gives the protein CASSLAGTYQGDTQYF.

The rearrangement joins TRBV5-1 to TRBJ2-3; no definite D call. V was clipped by 4 bases and J by 2 bases, with 8 bases between them. The CDR3 totals 13 residues. The V gene's germline CDR1 is SGHRS and CDR2 YFSETQ. CDR3 coding DNA: TGCGCCAGCAGCAAGGAAGTCACAGATACGCAGTATTTT. This gives the protein CASSKEVTDTQYF.

The CDR3: CASSSISPVLDGYTF. CDR3 DNA sequence: TGCGCCAGCAGCTCTATTAGTCCCGTATTGGATGGCTACACCTTC. V is TRBV5-1 and J is TRBJ1-2; D is unclear. The length of the CDR3 is 15 residues. Germline V gene sequence: CDR1 SGHRS, CDR2 YFSETQ. Trimming pared 3 bases from V and 6 bases from J, leaving 18 bases between. The variable domain in full, completed from reference TRBV5-1 and TRBJ1-2, reads KAGVTQTPRYLIKTRGQQVTLSCSPISGHRSVSWYQQTPGQGLQFLFEYFSETQRNKGNFPGRFSGRQFSNSRSEMNVSTLELGDSALYLCASSSISPVLDGYTFGSGTRLTVV.

This rearrangement joins TRBV6-5 to TRBJ2-3; possible D gene TRBD1, 6 bases. This CDR3 has 15 amino acids. Germline V CDR1 and CDR2: MNHEY, SVGAGI. V gave up 5 bases and J gave up 3 bases, with 15 bases separating them. The CDR3 is CASSAGQPSTDTQYF. CDR3 DNA: TGTGCCAGCAGTGCCGGACAGCCGTCAACAGATACGCAGTATTTT.

V is TRBV5-1 and J is TRBJ2-1; possible D gene TRBD1, 6 bases. CDR3 length: 17 amino acids. Trimming took off 0 bases at V and 0 bases at J, with 13 bases between the two ends. CDR1 and CDR2 (germline): SGHRS, YFSETQ. CDR3 residues: CASSLGRTASSYNEQFF. The CDR3 DNA is TGCGCCAGCAGCTTGGGGCGGACAGCAAGCTCCTACAATGAGCAGTTCTTC. The entire variable domain, with the rest obtained from reference TRBV5-1 and TRBJ2-1, is as follows: KAGVTQTPRYLIKTRGQQVTLSCSPISGHRSVSWYQQTPGQGLQFLFEYFSETQRNKGNFPGRFSGRQFSNSRSEMNVSTLELGDSALYLCASSLGRTASSYNEQFFGPGTRLTVL.

The chain carries TRBV14 and TRBJ2-2; 10 positions match TRBD1. Per germline, CDR1 SGHDN and CDR2 FVKESK. Trimming removed 6 bases from V and 7 bases from J; junction bases left unmatched: 8. The CDR3 consists of 15 residues. The DNA for the CDR3 is TGTGCCAGCAGACCCCGGGGACAGGGGATCGGGGAGCTGTTTTTT. It yields the protein CASRPRGQGIGELFF.

The chain is built from TRBV19 and TRBJ2-1; D is unresolved. V lost 1 base, J lost 4 bases, and 23 bases lay in between. Germline lookup yields CDR1 LNHDA and CDR2 SQIVND (reference sequence). The CDR3 consists of 19 residues. CDR3 coding DNA: TGTGCCAGTAGTATAGGAGGCTCCGCCGCCGCCCGCCTGTACAATGAGCAGTTCTTC. It encodes CASSIGGSAAARLYNEQFF.

Worth noting for this clone: The junction shows a germline mismatch at one end, possibly a read error. The chain carries TRBV29-1 and TRBJ1-2; unclear D gene. Germline CDR1 reads SQVTM; CDR2 reads ANQGSEA. The CDR3 contains 13 residues. CDR3 DNA sequence: TGCAGCGCTGAATCAGGTCAAGACTATGGCTACACCTTC. This gives the protein CSAESGQDYGYTF.

The chain joins TRBV29-1 to TRBJ1-1; TRBD1 might be the D (6 bases). Trimming removed 3 bases at V and 7 bases at J, with 18 bases between. CDR1 and CDR2 from the germline V gene are SQVTM and ANQGSEA. The CDR3 loop spans 14 amino acids. CDR3 coding DNA: TGCAGCGTTGACCCCACAGGGTTGGGGGTTGAAGCTTTCTTT. It is translated as CSVDPTGLGVEAFF.

This clone was detected a few times. The rearrangement joins TRBV5-5 to TRBJ2-3; 7 bases align to TRBD2. Trimming took 5 bases from V and 2 from J; bases not matched to a gene: 5. The CDR3 spans 14 residues. Germline V lookup: CDR1 SGHKS, CDR2 YYEKEE (reference sequence). The DNA for the CDR3 is TGTGCCAGCAGTTGGGGGGGTACCACAGATACGCAGTATTTT. Encoded protein: CASSWGGTTDTQYF.

This chain connects TRBV6-1 to TRBJ1-2; a weak D match, TRBD1 (5 bases). The CDR3 has 14 amino acids. CDR1 is MNHNS and CDR2 is SASEGT in the germline V gene. V lost 0 bases to trimming and J lost 6 bases, with 11 bases between them. The CDR3 nucleotides read TGTGCCAGCAGTGAAGCGAGAGGGGCGGATGGCTACACCTTC. Amino acids: CASSEARGADGYTF.

V and J are TRBV11-2 and TRBJ2-7, with D possibly matching TRBD1 (5 bases). The CDR3 sequence is 15 residues long. Between the trimmed V and J ends, which lost 5 bases and 0 bases, there was a span of 14 bases. Germline loops: CDR1 SGHAT, CDR2 FQNNGV. The CDR3, as DNA: TGTGCCAGCAGCGTACGATGGGGCGCCTCCTACGAGCAGTACTTC. Translation: CASSVRWGASYEQYF.

The J gene is TRBJ2-3, the V gene TRBV27; maybe TRBD1 (6 bases). The CDR3 spans 15 residues. V dropped 5 bases and J dropped 0 bases, with 12 bases sitting between them. From germline, CDR1 is MNHEY and CDR2 SMNVEV (reference sequence). The CDR3 sequence is CASSPGTLSTDTQYF. Written as DNA, the CDR3 is TGTGCCAGCAGTCCCGGGACACTGAGCACAGATACGCAGTATTTT.

J is TRBJ2-3 and V is TRBV14; 7 positions match TRBD1. The junction had 7 bases not matched to a gene; V was cut back by 2 bases and J by 2 bases. The germline gives CDR1 SGHDN, CDR2 FVKESK. The CDR3 totals 16 residues. The CDR3 nucleotides are TGTGCCAGCAGCCAAACTTTGGGACAGTACACAGATACGCAGTATTTT. Translating it yields CASSQTLGQYTDTQYF.

V gene TRBV5-1 combines with J gene TRBJ1-1, with a possible D match to TRBD1 (6 bases). This CDR3 is 19 amino acids long. Germline V gene lookup returns CDR1 SGHRS and CDR2 YFSETQ. V gave up 0 bases and J gave up 6 bases, with 27 bases separating them. CDR3 DNA sequence: TGCGCCAGCAGCTTGGGTGGTGTAGGGGGGGCGCCTGGTTACTCTGAAGCTTTCTTT. Protein sequence: CASSLGGVGGAPGYSEAFF. Variable domain in full (rest from reference TRBV5-1 and TRBJ1-1): KAGVTQTPRYLIKTRGQQVTLSCSPISGHRSVSWYQQTPGQGLQFLFEYFSETQRNKGNFPGRFSGRQFSNSRSEMNVSTLELGDSALYLCASSLGGVGGAPGYSEAFFGQGTRLTVV.

This chain links TRBV6-6 with TRBJ2-7; 8 nucleotides agree with TRBD1. Trimming cost V 6 bases and J 2 bases; bases outside gene matches: 6. The CDR3 sequence is 14 residues long. CDR1 is MNHNY, CDR2 SVGAGI, per germline (reference sequence). This chain's CDR3 is CASSLGQGPYEQYV. Here the CDR3 DNA reads TGTGCCAGCAGCCTCGGACAGGGTCCCTACGAGCAGTACGTC.

The J gene is TRBJ2-5, the V gene TRBV11-2; D gene uncertain. Germline loops: CDR1 SGHAT, CDR2 FQNNGV. Trimming took 1 base from V and 3 from J, leaving 9 bases between them. The CDR3 is made up of 14 amino acids. The CDR3, as DNA: TGTGCCAGCAGCTTAGGTCACGGAGAAGAGACCCAGTACTTC. The encoded protein is CASSLGHGEETQYF.